This T cell receptor (beta chain) was captured by sequencing in a study of blood T cell repertoires in COVID-19. Per the original methods: By means of reference gene primer amplification, nucleated cell counts were estimated. TCRdb's table, derived via immunoSEQ multiplex PCR, lists solely in-frame clones and lacks some. The V and J calls and clone size were taken over from that table, and D and trimming were inferred from the DNA. The sample shows just under 150,000 clones, more than 75% of them seen only once. V lost 4 bases to trimming and J lost 1 base; unmatched junction nucleotides: 4. Germline V gene lookup returns CDR1 SGHAT and CDR2 FQNNGV. CDR3 length equals 14 residues.

The TCR sequence derives from a woman between 50 and 59 years old with active or convalescent COVID-19. Specimen: peripheral blood. V gene TRBV11-2 combines with J gene TRBJ2-7; 7 nucleotides align to TRBD2. The CDR3 reads CASSSASGSYEQYF. The CDR3 DNA reads as TGTGCCAGCAGCTCGGCTAGCGGTTCCTACGAGCAGTACTTC.